Below are 16 T cell receptor beta chains sequenced from a single sample in a study of T cells in localized non-small cell lung cancer. The table came from immunoSEQ multiplex PCR; TCRdb's copy has only in-frame clones and leaves some out. The sample comprises around 25,000 clones, approximately 90% of which are singletons, and approximately 2.9% rests with the top ten. Sequencing used peripheral blood, obtained before any cancer treatment. Receptors originate from a woman aged 40-69 years with stage I lung adenocarcinoma.

The chain employs TRBV10-3 and TRBJ1-3; D is undetermined. Germline V CDR1 and CDR2: ENHRY, SYGVKD. This CDR3 is 17 amino acids long. Trimming took off 7 bases at V and 1 base at J, with 20 bases between the two ends. The CDR3 sequence: CAIKSDGSGLSGNTIYF. The CDR3 DNA sequence: TGTGCCATCAAATCCGACGGCAGCGGGCTTTCTGGAAACACCATATATTTT.

The chain is built from TRBV16 and TRBJ2-2; 8 bases match TRBD1. CDR1 KGHSY and CDR2 FQNENV come from the germline V gene. J lost 4 bases, V lost 4 bases, and 8 bases had no gene match. The CDR3 totals 16 residues. CDR3 sequence: CASSPTQGARTGELFF. For the CDR3, the DNA is TGTGCCAGCAGCCCGACTCAGGGGGCGCGCACCGGGGAGCTGTTTTTT.

The chain employs TRBV28 and TRBJ2-1, with TRBD2 as a possible D gene (5 bases). The germline V gene has CDR1 MDHEN and CDR2 SYDVKM. The V and J ends lost 7 bases and 2 bases respectively, with 18 bases between them. The CDR3 loop spans 16 amino acids. The CDR3 DNA sequence: TGTGCCAGCACTCCAGGTCGTGGGAGAACCTACAATGAGCAGTTCTTC. Its translation: CASTPGRGRTYNEQFF.

The V call is TRBV4-1, the J call TRBJ1-2; D remains ambiguous. V was pared by 1 base and J by 0 bases, with 21 bases between. Germline V lookup: CDR1 MGHRA, CDR2 YSYEKL. This CDR3 contains 19 residues. DNA for the CDR3: TGCGCCAGCAGCCAAGTTAAGGGCATACCAAATACCTCTAACTATGGCTACACCTTC. Translating gives CASSQVKGIPNTSNYGYTF.

J is TRBJ1-1 and V is TRBV19, with D perhaps TRBD1 (5 bases). Germline V gene sequence: CDR1 LNHDA, CDR2 SQIVND (reference sequence). The CDR3 length is 14 residues. Trimming left V 6 bases short and J 3 bases short, with 14 bases between. The CDR3 nucleotides are TGTGCCAGTAGGGACTGGGGGACGGACACTGAAGCTTTCTTT. It codes for CASRDWGTDTEAFF.

V usage is TRBV5-1 and J usage is TRBJ2-1, with 16 bases fitting TRBD2. Losses at the gene ends were 4 bases for V and 3 bases for J; bases not matched to a gene: 13. The CDR3 extends over 20 amino acids. Germline CDR1 is SGHRS and CDR2 is YFSETQ. CDR3 nucleotides: TGCGCCAGCAGCATACCCGGGACTAGCGGGAGGGCCGGAGACTACAATGAGCAGTTCTTC. This encodes CASSIPGTSGRAGDYNEQFF.

V usage is TRBV2 and J usage is TRBJ2-7; D may be TRBD1 (5 bases). This CDR3 region has 14 residues. The V and J ends lost 0 bases and 5 bases respectively, with 11 bases between them. CDR1 and CDR2 (germline): SNHLY, FYNNEI. The CDR3 reads CASSEASRAHEQYF. The CDR3 bases are TGTGCCAGCAGTGAAGCCAGCAGGGCTCACGAGCAGTACTTC.

The CDR3 sequence is CASSRALSYNEQFF. The CDR3, as DNA: TGTGCCAGCAGTCGGGCTCTCTCCTACAATGAGCAGTTCTTC. This rearrangement joins TRBV6-5 to TRBJ2-1, with D hard to call. The germline CDR1 and CDR2 sequences are MNHEY and SVGAGI. The CDR3 contains 14 residues. V lost 5 bases and J 0 bases, leaving 8 bases between the germline ends.

This clone was detected a few times. The rearrangement uses TRBV9 and TRBJ2-2; perhaps TRBD2 as D (6 bases). Trimming shortened V by 1 base and J by 4 bases, and 14 bases separated the two germline ends. CDR1 is SGDLS and CDR2 is YYNGEE in the germline V gene. The CDR3 length is 16 residues. The chain's CDR3 is CASSVLSGVGTGELFF. Written as DNA, the CDR3 is TGTGCCAGCAGCGTACTGTCGGGGGTAGGCACCGGGGAGCTGTTTTTT. The full variable domain, in which reference TRBV9 and TRBJ2-2 provide the parts outside the CDR3, is DSGVTQTPKHLITATGQRVTLRCSPRSGDLSVYWYQQSLDQGLQFLIQYYNGEERAKGNILERFSAQQFPDLHSELNLSSLELGDSALYFCASSVLSGVGTGELFFGEGSRLTVL.

This sequence joins TRBV28 and TRBJ1-2; 8 nucleotides match TRBD1. This CDR3 has 14 residues. Germline V gene sequence: CDR1 MDHEN, CDR2 SYDVKM. Trimming took 2 bases from V and 3 from J; bases not matched to a gene: 2. CDR3 loop: CASSLRTGHYGYTF. DNA of the CDR3: TGTGCCAGCAGTTTAAGGACAGGGCACTATGGCTACACCTTC.

Only one count was recorded for this clone. The chain is built from TRBV15 and TRBJ1-1; D perhaps matches TRBD1 (6 bases). Germline values: CDR1 LNHNV, CDR2 YYDKDF (reference sequence). V was shortened by 1 base and J by 0 bases, with 9 bases between the two germline ends. The CDR3 consists of 15 residues. The CDR3 DNA reads as TGTGCCACCAGCAGAGGGGGGCTAATGAACACTGAAGCTTTCTTT. Protein product: CATSRGGLMNTEAFF.

J is TRBJ1-2 and V is TRBV27, with D perhaps TRBD1 (6 bases). V was clipped by 5 bases and J by 8 bases, with 21 bases between them. CDR1 and CDR2 (germline): MNHEY, SMNVEV (reference sequence). The length of the CDR3 is 15 residues. CDR3 nucleotide sequence: TGTGCCAGCAGTGCACGTGGCAGGGGCTTGGTGGGCTACACCTTC. Residues: CASSARGRGLVGYTF.

This chain joins TRBV30 and TRBJ1-6; 7 nucleotides line up with TRBD1. This CDR3 has 14 residues. The V and J ends lost 2 bases and 5 bases, in that order; junction bases with no gene match: 3. CDR1 GTSNPN and CDR2 SVGIG come from the germline V gene (reference sequence). CDR3: CAWSRDSNNSPLHF. DNA for the CDR3: TGTGCCTGGAGTCGGGACAGTAATAATTCACCCCTCCACTTT.

The chain has TRBV6-1 and TRBJ1-1; D unresolved. Germline assignment: CDR1 MNHNS and CDR2 SASEGT. V lost 4 bases and J lost 1, with 7 bases in between. CDR3 size: 13 residues. The CDR3 here is CASSGNRNTEAFF. CDR3 DNA sequence: TGTGCCAGCAGTGGAAACAGGAACACTGAAGCTTTCTTT.

V gene TRBV19 combines with J gene TRBJ2-5, with 12 bases identical to TRBD2. The CDR3 has 13 amino acids. CDR1 is LNHDA and CDR2 is SQIVND in the germline V gene (reference sequence). J was trimmed by 5 bases and V by 7 bases; bases with no gene match: 2. Written as DNA, the CDR3 is TGTGCCAGTACTCTAGCGGGAGGGGAGACCCAGTACTTC. This codes for CASTLAGGETQYF.

CDR3 protein: CASSNQRQYHTDTQYF. CDR3 bases: TGCGCCAGCAGTAACCAACGACAGTACCACACAGATACGCAGTATTTT. The gene calls are TRBV10-2 and TRBJ2-3; a weak D match, TRBD1 (5 bases). The CDR3 sequence is 16 residues long. The germline gives CDR1 WSHSY, CDR2 SAAADI. The germline V and J ends were trimmed by 5 bases and 2 bases, with 17 bases remaining between them.